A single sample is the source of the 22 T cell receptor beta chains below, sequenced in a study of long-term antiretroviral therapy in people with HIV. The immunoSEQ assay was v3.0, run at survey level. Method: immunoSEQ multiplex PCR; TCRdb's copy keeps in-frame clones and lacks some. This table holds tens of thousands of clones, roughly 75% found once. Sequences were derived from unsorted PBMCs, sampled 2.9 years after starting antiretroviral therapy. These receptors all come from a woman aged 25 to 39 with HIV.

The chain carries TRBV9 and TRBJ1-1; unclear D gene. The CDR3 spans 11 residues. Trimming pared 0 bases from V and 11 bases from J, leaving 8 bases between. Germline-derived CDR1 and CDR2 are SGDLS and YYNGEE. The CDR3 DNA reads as TGTGCCAGCAGCGTAGTAGTTGGGGCTTTCTTT. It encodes CASSVVVGAFF. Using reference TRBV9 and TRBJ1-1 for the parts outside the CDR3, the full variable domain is DSGVTQTPKHLITATGQRVTLRCSPRSGDLSVYWYQQSLDQGLQFLIQYYNGEERAKGNILERFSAQQFPDLHSELNLSSLELGDSALYFCASSVVVGAFFGQGTRLTVV.

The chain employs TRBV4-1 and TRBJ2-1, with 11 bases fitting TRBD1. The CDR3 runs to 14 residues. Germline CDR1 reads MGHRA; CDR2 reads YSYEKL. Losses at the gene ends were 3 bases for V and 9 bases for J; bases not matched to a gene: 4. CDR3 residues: CASSHRTGGVEQFF. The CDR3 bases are TGCGCCAGCAGCCACCGGACAGGGGGCGTTGAGCAGTTCTTC.

In nucleotides, the CDR3 is TGTGCCAGCAGCTCCCCGAGCGCTACTAGCGGGGGGGCAGGTGATACGCAGTATTTT. This sequence encodes CASSSPSATSGGAGDTQYF. V and J are TRBV7-2 and TRBJ2-3; 13 bases are shared with TRBD2. Germline V lookup: CDR1 SGHTA, CDR2 FQGNSA. This CDR3 has 19 residues. V gave up 4 bases and J gave up 6 bases; unmatched junction bases: 16.

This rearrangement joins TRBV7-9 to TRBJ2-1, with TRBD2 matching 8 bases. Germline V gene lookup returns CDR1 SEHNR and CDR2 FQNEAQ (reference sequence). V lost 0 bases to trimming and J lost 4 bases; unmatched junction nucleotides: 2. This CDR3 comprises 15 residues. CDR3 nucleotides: TGTGCCAGCAGCTTAGCTAGCGGGGAGTACAATGAGCAGTTCTTC. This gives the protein CASSLASGEYNEQFF.

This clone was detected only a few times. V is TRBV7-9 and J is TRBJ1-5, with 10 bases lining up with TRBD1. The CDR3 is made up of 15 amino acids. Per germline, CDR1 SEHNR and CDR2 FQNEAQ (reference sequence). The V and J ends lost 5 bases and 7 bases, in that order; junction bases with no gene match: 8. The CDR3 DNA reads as TGTGCCAGCAGCCAAACCGGGACAGGGGTCCAGCCCCAGCATTTT. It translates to CASSQTGTGVQPQHF.

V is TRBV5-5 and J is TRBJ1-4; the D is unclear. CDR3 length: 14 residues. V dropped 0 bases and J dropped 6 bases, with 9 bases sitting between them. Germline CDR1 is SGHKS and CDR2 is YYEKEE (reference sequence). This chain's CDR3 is CASSLGGKYEKLFF. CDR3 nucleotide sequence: TGTGCCAGCAGCTTGGGGGGAAAGTATGAAAAACTGTTTTTT.

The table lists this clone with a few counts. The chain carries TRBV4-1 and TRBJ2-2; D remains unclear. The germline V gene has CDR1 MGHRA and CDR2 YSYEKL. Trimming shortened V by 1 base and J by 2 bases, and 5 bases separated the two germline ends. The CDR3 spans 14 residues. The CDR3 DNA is TGCGCCAGCAGCCAAGGATCCAACACCGGGGAGCTGTTTTTT. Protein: CASSQGSNTGELFF.

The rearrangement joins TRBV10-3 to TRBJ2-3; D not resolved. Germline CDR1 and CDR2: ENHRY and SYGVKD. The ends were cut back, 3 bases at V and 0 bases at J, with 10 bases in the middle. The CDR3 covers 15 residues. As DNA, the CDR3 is TGTGCCATCAGTGAAAGCGAGTCTAGCACAGATACGCAGTATTTT. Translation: CAISESESSTDTQYF.

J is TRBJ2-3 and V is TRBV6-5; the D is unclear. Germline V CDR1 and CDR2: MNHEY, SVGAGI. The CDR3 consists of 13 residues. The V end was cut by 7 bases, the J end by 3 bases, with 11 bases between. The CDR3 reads CASTRTGTDTQYF. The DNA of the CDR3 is TGTGCCAGCACCCGGACCGGTACAGATACGCAGTATTTT.

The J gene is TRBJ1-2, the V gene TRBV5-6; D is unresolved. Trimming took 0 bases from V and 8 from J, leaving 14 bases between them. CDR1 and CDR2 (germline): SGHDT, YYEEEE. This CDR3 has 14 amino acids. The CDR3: CASSLETVAGGYTF. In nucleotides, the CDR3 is TGTGCCAGCAGCTTGGAAACAGTTGCAGGCGGCTACACCTTC.

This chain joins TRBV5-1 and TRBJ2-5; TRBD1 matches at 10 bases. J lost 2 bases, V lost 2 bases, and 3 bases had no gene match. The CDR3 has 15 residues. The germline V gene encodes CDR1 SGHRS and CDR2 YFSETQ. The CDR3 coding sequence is TGCGCCAGCAGCTTAGGGACAGGGGTACAAGAGACCCAGTACTTC. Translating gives CASSLGTGVQETQYF.

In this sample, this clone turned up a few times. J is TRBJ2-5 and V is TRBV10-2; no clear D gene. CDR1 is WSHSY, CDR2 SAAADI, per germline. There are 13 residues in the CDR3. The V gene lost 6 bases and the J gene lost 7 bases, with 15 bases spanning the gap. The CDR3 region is CASSQGPRGTQYF. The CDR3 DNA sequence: TGCGCCAGCAGCCAAGGTCCGAGAGGGACCCAGTACTTC.

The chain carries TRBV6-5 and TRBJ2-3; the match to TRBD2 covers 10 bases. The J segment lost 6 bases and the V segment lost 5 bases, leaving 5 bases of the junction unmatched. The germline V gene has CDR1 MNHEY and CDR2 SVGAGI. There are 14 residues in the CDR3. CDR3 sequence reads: CASSIAGGGDTQYF. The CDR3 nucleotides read TGTGCCAGCAGTATAGCGGGGGGAGGGGATACGCAGTATTTT.

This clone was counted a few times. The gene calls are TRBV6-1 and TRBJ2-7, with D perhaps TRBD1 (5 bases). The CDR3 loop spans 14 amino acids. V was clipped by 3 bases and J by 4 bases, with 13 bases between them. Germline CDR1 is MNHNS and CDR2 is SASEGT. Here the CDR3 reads CASSDPGFRYEQYF. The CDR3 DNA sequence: TGTGCCAGCAGTGACCCAGGGTTTAGGTACGAGCAGTACTTC.

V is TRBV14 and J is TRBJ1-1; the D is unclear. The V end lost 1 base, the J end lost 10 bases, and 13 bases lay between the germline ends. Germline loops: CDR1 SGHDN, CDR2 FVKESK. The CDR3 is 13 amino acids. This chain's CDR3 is CASSQGVGSGAFF. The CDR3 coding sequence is TGTGCCAGCAGCCAAGGAGTGGGAAGCGGAGCTTTCTTT. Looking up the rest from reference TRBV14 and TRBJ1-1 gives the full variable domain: EAGVTQFPSHSVIEKGQTVTLRCDPISGHDNLYWYRRVMGKEIKFLLHFVKESKQDESGMPNNRFLAERTGGTYSTLKVQPAELEDSGVYFCASSQGVGSGAFFGQGTRLTVV.

Here the CDR3 reads CASSYGDGGELFF. In DNA, the CDR3 is TGTGCCAGCAGCTATGGGGACGGCGGGGAGCTGTTTTTT. J is TRBJ2-2 and V is TRBV7-7, with D possibly called TRBD1 or TRBD2 (5 bases each). This CDR3 is built from 13 residues. Germline assignment: CDR1 SSHAT and CDR2 FNYEAQ (reference sequence). Between the trimmed V and J ends, which lost 4 bases and 7 bases, there was a span of 10 bases.

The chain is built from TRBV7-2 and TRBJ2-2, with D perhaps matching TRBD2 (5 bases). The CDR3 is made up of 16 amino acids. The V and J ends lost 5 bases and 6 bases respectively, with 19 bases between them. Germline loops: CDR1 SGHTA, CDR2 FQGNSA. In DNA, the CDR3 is TGTGCCAGCAGCATCACGGGGTGGATAATAGCCGGGGAGCTGTTTTTT. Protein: CASSITGWIIAGELFF.

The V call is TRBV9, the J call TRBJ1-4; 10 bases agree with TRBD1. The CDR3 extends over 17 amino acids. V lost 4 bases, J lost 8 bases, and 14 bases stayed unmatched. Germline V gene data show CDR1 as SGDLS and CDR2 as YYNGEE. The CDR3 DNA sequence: TGTGCCAGCAGCCCCTTCCCTCCCGGGACAGGGGACGAAAAACTGTTTTTT. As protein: CASSPFPPGTGDEKLFF.

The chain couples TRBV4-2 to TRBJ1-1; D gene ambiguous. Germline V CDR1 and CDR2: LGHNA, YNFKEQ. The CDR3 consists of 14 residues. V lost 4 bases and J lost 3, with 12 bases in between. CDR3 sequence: CASSLESGDTEAFF. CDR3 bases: TGTGCCAGCAGCCTCGAATCCGGGGACACTGAAGCTTTCTTT.

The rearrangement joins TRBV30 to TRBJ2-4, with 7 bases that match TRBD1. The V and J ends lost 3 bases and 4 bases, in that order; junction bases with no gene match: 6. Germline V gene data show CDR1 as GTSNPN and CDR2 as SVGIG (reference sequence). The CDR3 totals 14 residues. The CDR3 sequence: CAWRPGQKKNIQYF. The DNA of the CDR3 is TGTGCCTGGAGGCCGGGACAGAAAAAAAACATTCAGTACTTC. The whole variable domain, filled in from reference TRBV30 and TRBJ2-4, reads SQTIHQWPATLVQPVGSPLSLECTVEGTSNPNLYWYRQAAGRGLQLLFYSVGIGQISSEVPQNLSASRPQDRQFILSSKKLLLSDSGFYLCAWRPGQKKNIQYFGAGTRLSVL.

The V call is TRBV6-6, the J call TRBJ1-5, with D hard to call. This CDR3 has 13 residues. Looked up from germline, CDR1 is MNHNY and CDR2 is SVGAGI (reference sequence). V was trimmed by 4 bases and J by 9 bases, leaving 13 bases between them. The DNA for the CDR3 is TGTGCCAGCAGTTCCTCAGGTCCTCCGCCCCAGCATTTT. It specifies CASSSSGPPPQHF.

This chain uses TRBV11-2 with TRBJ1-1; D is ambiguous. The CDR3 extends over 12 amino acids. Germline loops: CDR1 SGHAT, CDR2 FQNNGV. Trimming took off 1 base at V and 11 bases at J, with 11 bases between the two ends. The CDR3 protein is CASSLVRGTAFF. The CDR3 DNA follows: TGTGCCAGCAGCTTAGTACGGGGAACGGCTTTCTTT. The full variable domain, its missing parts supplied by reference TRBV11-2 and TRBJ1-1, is EAGVAQSPRYKIIEKRQSVAFWCNPISGHATLYWYQQILGQGPKLLIQFQNNGVVDDSQLPKDRFSAERLKGVDSTLKIQPAKLEDSAVYLCASSLVRGTAFFGQGTRLTVV.